This TCR beta chain derives from a study of blood T cell repertoires in COVID-19. Study summary: T cells, B-cell-depleted T cells, or PBMCs provided the cDNA or gDNA that served as material.

Assay: immunoSEQ multiplex PCR; the TCRdb copy retains only in-frame clones and omits some. The sample lists 280,000 or so clones; around 86% were seen once. V gave up 1 base and J gave up 3 bases, with 14 bases separating them. The length of the CDR3 is 16 residues. Germline V gene data show CDR1 as SGHNT and CDR2 as YYREEE (reference sequence). What was sequenced was peripheral blood. V usage is TRBV5-4 and J usage is TRBJ2-1; a weak D match, TRBD2 (6 bases). The TCR was taken from a woman aged 30 to 39 who had recovered from COVID-19. The CDR3 spells CASSLFRGENYNEQFF. The CDR3 DNA follows: TGTGCCAGCAGCTTGTTTCGCGGGGAGAACTACAATGAGCAGTTCTTC.